This T cell receptor beta chain was captured by sequencing in a study of Tregs in tolerant kidney transplant recipients. As for the study in general: Related graft donors supplied nonmyeloablative bone marrow transplants, and mixed chimerism was transient.

Thawed PBMCs were FACS-sorted into unstimulated CD4+CD25+CD127- regulatory T cells, CD4+CD25- non-regulatory cells, CD4 and CD8 cells. With regard to this clone: The antigen remains unidentified. The read stops 3 residues short of the end of the CDR3; the missing end is completed from the germline J gene.

Per germline, CDR1 MNHEY and CDR2 SVGEGT. The CDR3 extends over 13 amino acids. V lost 7 bases and J lost 2, with 12 bases in between. The study's findings and limits: Antigen-driven expansion was suggested because donor-specific Tregs expanded more than all Tregs in tolerant patients. This study did not directly address biological reproducibility.

Assay: immunoSEQ multiplex PCR; the TCRdb copy retains only in-frame clones and omits some. The sample includes roughly 32,000 clones. V and J are TRBV6-2 or TRBV6-3 and TRBJ2-7; possibly TRBD1 for D (6 bases). The receptor's source is a human donor who received a combined kidney and bone marrow transplant. The specimen was CD8+ T cells from blood, collected before the transplant. Partial CDR3 DNA: TGTGCCAGCAATCGGGACACCCCCTACGAG. Amino acids: CASNRDTPYE. The full-length CDR3 reads as CASNRDTPYEQYF.